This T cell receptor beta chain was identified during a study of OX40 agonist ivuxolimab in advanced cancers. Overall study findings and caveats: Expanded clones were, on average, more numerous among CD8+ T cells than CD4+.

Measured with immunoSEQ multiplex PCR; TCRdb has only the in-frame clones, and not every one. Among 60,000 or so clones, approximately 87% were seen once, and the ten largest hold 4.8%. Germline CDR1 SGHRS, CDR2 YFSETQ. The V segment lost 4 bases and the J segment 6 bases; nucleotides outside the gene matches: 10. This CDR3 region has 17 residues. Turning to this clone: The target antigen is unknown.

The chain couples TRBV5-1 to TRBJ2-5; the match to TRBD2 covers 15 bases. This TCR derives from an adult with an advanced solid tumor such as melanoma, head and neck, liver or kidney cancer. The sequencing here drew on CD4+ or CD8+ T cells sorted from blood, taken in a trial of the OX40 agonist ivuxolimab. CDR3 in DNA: TGCGCCAGCAGCCCGGACGGGACTAGCGGGAGGCCCCAGACCCAGTACTTC. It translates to CASSPDGTSGRPQTQYF.